These 24 T cell receptor beta chains share one sample of origin, sequenced in a study of siplizumab effects on memory and regulatory T cells. Data came from immunoSEQ multiplex PCR; TCRdb stores just in-frame clones and leaves some out. The sample has about 40,000 clones; around 92% are singletons. The material sequenced was naive CD4+ T cells sorted from blood. These TCRs come from a human donor in good health.

The chain carries TRBV21-1 and TRBJ1-1. TRBV21-1 is a listed pseudogene. The CDR3 spans 15 residues. In nucleotides, the CDR3 is TGTGCCAGCAGCCTGTTTCGGCGCCCGAACACTGAAGCTTTCTTT. As protein: CASSLFRRPNTEAFF.

The J gene is TRBJ2-7, the V gene TRBV5-4, with TRBD1 matching over 8 bases. The CDR3 extends over 14 amino acids. Germline CDR1 is SGHNT and CDR2 is YYREEE (reference sequence). Trimming took 0 bases from V and 5 from J; bases not matched to a gene: 4. The CDR3: CASSLGQGRNEQYF. The CDR3 DNA is TGTGCCAGCAGCTTGGGACAGGGGAGAAACGAGCAGTACTTC. Full variable domain (remainder filled in from reference TRBV5-4 and TRBJ2-7): ETGVTQSPTHLIKTRGQQVTLRCSSQSGHNTVSWYQQALGQGPQFIFQYYREEENGRGNFPPRFSGLQFPNYSSELNVNALELDDSALYLCASSLGQGRNEQYFGPGTRLTVT.

This chain uses TRBV11-2 with TRBJ2-1; D unresolved. CDR1 and CDR2 from the germline V gene are SGHAT and FQNNGV. The CDR3 covers 14 residues. Trimming stripped 2 bases from V and 1 base from J, with 6 bases between. CDR3 region: CASSLSLSYNEQFF. The CDR3 DNA sequence: TGTGCCAGCAGCTTATCGCTATCCTACAATGAGCAGTTCTTC.

V usage is TRBV5-1 and J usage is TRBJ1-4, with unresolved D. CDR3 size: 15 residues. From germline, CDR1 is SGHRS and CDR2 YFSETQ. V dropped 4 bases and J dropped 0 bases, with 10 bases sitting between them. The DNA of the CDR3 is TGCGCCAGCAGCACGTCGGCTGCAACTAATGAAAAACTGTTTTTT. Its protein is CASSTSAATNEKLFF.

This chain links TRBV25-1 with TRBJ1-5, with D possibly matching TRBD1 (5 bases). CDR3 length equals 16 residues. CDR1 and CDR2 from the germline V gene are MGHDK and SYGVNS. V lost 1 base to trimming and J lost 6 bases, with 16 bases between them. The CDR3 sequence is CASSESGRDKAQPQHF. CDR3 nucleotides: TGTGCCAGCAGTGAATCCGGCAGGGATAAGGCTCAGCCCCAGCATTTT.

V gene TRBV18 combines with J gene TRBJ1-2, with TRBD1 as a possible D gene (5 bases). The V end lost 1 base, the J end lost 3 bases, and 9 bases lay between the germline ends. Germline V lookup: CDR1 KGHSH, CDR2 LQKENI. CDR3 length: 14 amino acids. The CDR3 sequence is CASSPLRGDYGYTF. The CDR3, as DNA: TGTGCCAGCTCACCACTGAGAGGGGACTATGGCTACACCTTC.

This chain joins TRBV6-1 and TRBJ2-5; D possibly corresponds to TRBD2 (6 bases). The CDR3 extends over 14 amino acids. CDR1 is MNHNS and CDR2 is SASEGT in the germline V gene. Trimming took off 8 bases at V and 1 base at J, with 14 bases between the two ends. CDR3 coding DNA: TGTGCCAGCGTGAGAGGAGGGGCCCAAGAGACCCAGTACTTC. Protein: CASVRGGAQETQYF.

V and J are TRBV6-5 and TRBJ2-7, with 8 bases aligning to TRBD2. Per germline, CDR1 MNHEY and CDR2 SVGAGI. J was trimmed by 10 bases and V by 5 bases; bases with no gene match: 16. The CDR3 runs 15 residues. The CDR3 nucleotides read TGTGCCAGCAGTAACGGACTAGCTGCCTCTACGAAACAGTACTTC. Its protein product is CASSNGLAASTKQYF.

This chain connects TRBV2 to TRBJ1-2; no clear D. V lost 5 bases and J lost 6, with 16 bases in between. Germline CDR1 is SNHLY and CDR2 is FYNNEI. This CDR3 region has 14 residues. The CDR3 nucleotides read TGTGCCAGCAGTAGAGAGGGCGCCCTGCATGGCTACACCTTC. It translates to CASSREGALHGYTF.

The chain employs TRBV5-1 and TRBJ2-2; TRBD1 matches at 7 bases. Trimming cost V 5 bases and J 1 base; bases outside gene matches: 5. Germline CDR1 and CDR2: SGHRS and YFSETQ. The CDR3 spans 15 residues. The CDR3 sequence is CASSRAGGNTGELFF. The CDR3 region has the DNA TGCGCCAGCAGTAGGGCAGGGGGGAACACCGGGGAGCTGTTTTTT.

DNA of the CDR3: TGTGCCAGCAGTTACACTCATTTGAACTATGGCTACACCTTC. Translating it yields CASSYTHLNYGYTF. This rearrangement joins TRBV6-5 to TRBJ1-2; no reliable D call. This CDR3 has 14 amino acids. Trimming took off 2 bases at V and 2 bases at J, with 9 bases between the two ends. Germline lookup yields CDR1 MNHEY and CDR2 SVGAGI.

CDR3 sequence (DNA): TGTGCCAGCTCACCCCAGGAGACAGATACGCAGTATTTT. Translated, it gives CASSPQETDTQYF. V usage is TRBV18 and J usage is TRBJ2-3, with D unresolved. The CDR3 totals 13 residues. The V end was cut by 3 bases, the J end by 3 bases, with 7 bases between. Looked up from germline, CDR1 is KGHSH and CDR2 is LQKENI. The complete variable domain, with remaining parts taken from reference TRBV18 and TRBJ2-3, reads NAGVMQNPRHLVRRRGQEARLRCSPMKGHSHVYWYRQLPEEGLKFMVYLQKENIIDESGMPKERFSAEFPKEGPSILRIQQVVRGDSAAYFCASSPQETDTQYFGPGTRLTVL.

J is TRBJ1-2 and V is TRBV11-2; D gene uncertain. The CDR3 loop spans 14 amino acids. The ends were cut back, 0 bases at V and 0 bases at J, with 5 bases in the middle. CDR1 is SGHAT, CDR2 FQNNGV, per germline. CDR3: CASSLEQSNYGYTF. The CDR3 nucleotides read TGTGCCAGCAGCTTAGAACAGTCTAACTATGGCTACACCTTC.

The chain uses TRBV2 and TRBJ2-7, with D perhaps TRBD2 (6 bases). Germline CDR1 and CDR2: SNHLY and FYNNEI. The V end was cut by 3 bases, the J end by 0 bases, with 18 bases between. The CDR3 runs 17 residues. The CDR3 DNA reads TGTGCCAGCAGTGAGGAAACCCGGGACTGGAGCTCCTACGAGCAGTACTTC. Residues: CASSEETRDWSSYEQYF.

The rearrangement joins TRBV19 to TRBJ2-7, with D maybe TRBD1 (6 bases). CDR1 is LNHDA and CDR2 is SQIVND in the germline V gene (reference sequence). The CDR3 loop spans 15 amino acids. V shed 1 base and J shed 0 bases, with 10 bases lying between them. CDR3 bases: TGTGCCAGTAGTATAGGAAGGGGGAGCTCCTACGAGCAGTACTTC. The encoded protein is CASSIGRGSSYEQYF.

The V call is TRBV5-1, the J call TRBJ2-7, with 9 bases matching TRBD1. The V gene end was trimmed by 0 bases and the J gene end by 0 bases; junction bases not matched to a gene: 4. This CDR3 is built from 16 residues. The germline V gene encodes CDR1 SGHRS and CDR2 YFSETQ. The DNA for the CDR3 is TGCGCCAGCAGCTTGGGGACAGGGGTCGTCTCCTACGAGCAGTACTTC. Amino acids: CASSLGTGVVSYEQYF.

The rearrangement joins TRBV11-2 to TRBJ1-1, with D possibly being TRBD1 (6 bases). Germline loops: CDR1 SGHAT, CDR2 FQNNGV. This CDR3 region has 16 residues. The germline V and J ends were trimmed by 2 bases and 5 bases, with 18 bases remaining between them. As DNA, the CDR3 is TGTGCCAGCAGCTTACGGGGGACACCTGTAGGGACTGAAGCTTTCTTT. Encoded protein: CASSLRGTPVGTEAFF.

The chain joins TRBV6-5 to TRBJ2-5; D is uncertain. CDR3 length equals 13 residues. V was shortened by 5 bases and J by 2 bases, with 9 bases between the two germline ends. Germline CDR1 and CDR2: MNHEY and SVGAGI. As DNA, the CDR3 is TGTGCCAGCAGTAGGACGCGGCAAGAGACCCAGTACTTC. This sequence encodes CASSRTRQETQYF.

This clone was found once. The CDR3 region is CASSRDRANEQYF. Written as DNA, the CDR3 is TGTGCCAGCAGTCGTGACAGGGCCAACGAGCAGTACTTC. V usage is TRBV11-2 and J usage is TRBJ2-7, with TRBD1 matching over 7 bases. V lost 6 bases, J lost 5 bases, and 7 bases stayed unmatched. The CDR3 loop spans 13 amino acids. From germline, CDR1 is SGHAT and CDR2 FQNNGV.

The chain is built from TRBV4-1 and TRBJ2-1; 13 bases line up with TRBD2. Germline CDR1 and CDR2: MGHRA and YSYEKL. V was pared by 5 bases and J by 9 bases, with 4 bases of the junction left unmatched. This CDR3 contains 14 residues. The CDR3 nucleotides are TGCGCCAGCAGCAAGGGACTAGCGGGACGTGAGCAGTTCTTC. It encodes CASSKGLAGREQFF.

The chain is built from TRBV5-1 and TRBJ2-1, with TRBD2 matching over 8 bases. With V trimmed by 3 bases and J by 7 bases, 6 bases remained unmatched. Germline V lookup: CDR1 SGHRS, CDR2 YFSETQ. CDR3 length: 14 amino acids. The CDR3 DNA is TGCGCCAGCAGCTCAGCAGCGGGAGCAAATGAGCAGTTCTTC. Translated: CASSSAAGANEQFF.

This chain uses TRBV5-6 with TRBJ2-1; a weak D match, TRBD1 (6 bases). Trimming removed 4 bases from V and 3 bases from J, with 14 bases in between. The germline CDR1 and CDR2 sequences are SGHDT and YYEEEE. The CDR3 loop spans 15 amino acids. The CDR3 DNA sequence: TGTGCCAGCAGCCTGGGACAACTCAACTACAATGAGCAGTTCTTC. It translates to CASSLGQLNYNEQFF.

The rearrangement joins TRBV7-9 to TRBJ2-3; D is uncertain. The germline gives CDR1 SEHNR, CDR2 FQNEAQ (reference sequence). V was trimmed by 4 bases and J by 3 bases, leaving 5 bases between them. The CDR3 runs to 12 residues. The CDR3 protein is CASSSRTDTQYF. The CDR3 bases are TGTGCCAGCAGCTCAAGGACAGATACGCAGTATTTT.

The chain carries TRBV7-9 and TRBJ1-5, with D tentatively TRBD1 (5 bases). Trimming pared 3 bases from V and 5 bases from J, leaving 8 bases between. The CDR3 is 13 amino acids. Germline V lookup: CDR1 SEHNR, CDR2 FQNEAQ (reference sequence). CDR3 in amino acids: CASSFQGDQPQHF. CDR3 DNA: TGTGCCAGCAGCTTCCAAGGGGATCAGCCCCAGCATTTT.